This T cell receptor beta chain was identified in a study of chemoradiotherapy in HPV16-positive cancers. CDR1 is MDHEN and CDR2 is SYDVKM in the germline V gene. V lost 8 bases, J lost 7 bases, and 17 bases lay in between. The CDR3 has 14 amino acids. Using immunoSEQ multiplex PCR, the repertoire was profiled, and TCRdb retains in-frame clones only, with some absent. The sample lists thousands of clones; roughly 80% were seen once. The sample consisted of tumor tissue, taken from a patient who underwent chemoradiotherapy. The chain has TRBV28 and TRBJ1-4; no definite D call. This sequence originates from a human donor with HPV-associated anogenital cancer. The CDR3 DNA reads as TGTGCCAGCTCCCCGGGCAGTTACGGTGAAAAACTGTTTTTT. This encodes CASSPGSYGEKLFF.